This TCR beta chain appears in the sequencing data of a study of blood T cell repertoires in COVID-19. Whole-study context: T cells, B-cell-depleted T cells, or PBMCs provided the cDNA or gDNA that served as material.

In the original workflow: The authors estimated nucleated cell counts from reference gene primer amplification. Profiling relied on immunoSEQ multiplex PCR, and the TCRdb table lists in-frame clones only, not all of them. V, J and clone size reflect that table, while D and trimming were determined from the DNA. Seen here are fewer than 400,000 clones, around 84% observed once, and the top ten hold about 4%. Germline assignment: CDR1 MNHEY and CDR2 SMNVEV (reference sequence). The CDR3 contains 15 residues. Trimming pared 1 base from V and 2 bases from J, leaving 12 bases between. The V gene is TRBV27, the J gene TRBJ2-7; D is unresolved. The TCR originated in a man aged 25-45 years who had recovered from COVID-19. Input material: PBMCs or T cells enriched from blood (not recorded which). The CDR3 DNA reads as TGTGCCAGCAGTTTATGGGCTTCCGAGCCCTACGAGCAGTACTTC. This sequence encodes CASSLWASEPYEQYF.